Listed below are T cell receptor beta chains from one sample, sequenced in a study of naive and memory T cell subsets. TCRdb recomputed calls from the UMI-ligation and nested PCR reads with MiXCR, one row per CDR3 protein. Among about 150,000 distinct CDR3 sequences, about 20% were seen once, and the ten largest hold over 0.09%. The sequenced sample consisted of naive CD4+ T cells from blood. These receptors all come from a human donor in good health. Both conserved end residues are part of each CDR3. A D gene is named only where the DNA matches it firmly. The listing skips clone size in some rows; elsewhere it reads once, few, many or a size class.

CSAIRDRNQPQHF	TGCAGTGCCATAAGGGACAGAAATCAGCCCCAGCATTTT	TRBD1	13	few	TRBJ1-5	TRBV20-1
CTPGGFDTEAFF	TGCACCCCAGGGGGTTTTGACACTGAAGCTTTCTTT	TRBD1	12	-	TRBJ1-1	TRBV20-1
CASSVAGGNEQFF	TGTGCCAGCAGTGTTGCAGGGGGTAATGAGCAGTTCTTC	TRBD1	13	-	TRBJ2-1	TRBV25-1
CAWRTSGPGVLSTDTQYF	TGTGCCTGGAGGACTAGCGGGCCCGGGGTTCTATCCACAGATACGCAGTATTTT	TRBD2	18	few	TRBJ2-3	TRBV30
CSARNRDRGRGYTF	TGCAGTGCTAGAAACCGGGACAGGGGGCGAGGCTACACCTTC	TRBD1	14	-	TRBJ1-2	TRBV20-1
CASSVDRTLFF	TGTGCCAGCAGTGTAGACAGAACCCTTTTTTTC	-	11	-	TRBJ2-7	TRBV28
CASSFTTTNYNEQFF	TGTGCCAGCAGCTTCACGACTACAAATTACAATGAGCAGTTCTTC	-	15	-	TRBJ2-1	TRBV5-6
CASTSLEAANTGELFF	TGTGCCAGCACCTCTCTTGAGGCAGCGAACACCGGGGAGCTGTTTTTT	-	16	-	TRBJ2-2	TRBV11-2
CASSLAHPSYGYTF	TGTGCCAGCAGCTTGGCCCATCCCTCCTATGGCTACACCTTC	-	14	-	TRBJ1-2	TRBV5-4
CASSDWGTGSNEQFF	TGTGCCAGCAGTGACTGGGGGACAGGGTCTAATGAGCAGTTCTTC	TRBD1	15	-	TRBJ2-1	TRBV6-4
CASSPRTAGDFNNSPLHF	TGTGCCAGCAGCCCCCGGACAGCCGGAGACTTTAATAATTCACCCCTCCACTTT	-	18	-	TRBJ1-6	TRBV14
CASSLAGLYANVLTF	TGTGCCAGCAGTTTAGCTGGGCTATACGCCAACGTCCTGACTTTC	-	15	few	TRBJ2-6	TRBV28
CASSLEQGSKYNEQFF	TGTGCCAGCAGCTTGGAACAGGGGTCTAAATACAATGAGCAGTTCTTC	TRBD1	16	few	TRBJ2-1	TRBV5-5
CASSRGLSEEKLFF	TGTGCCAGCAGCCGAGGTCTGTCGGAGGAAAAACTGTTTTTT	-	14	few	TRBJ1-4	TRBV6-1
CASKGTGGTDTQYF	TGTGCCAGCAAGGGGACAGGGGGCACAGATACGCAGTATTTT	TRBD1	14	-	TRBJ2-3	TRBV5-6
CSASAPGQSSYEQYF	TGCAGTGCTAGCGCACCGGGACAGAGTTCCTACGAGCAGTACTTC	TRBD1	15	-	TRBJ2-7	TRBV20-1
CASSEGQPGVDEQFF	TGTGCCAGCAGTGAGGGACAGCCTGGGGTCGATGAGCAGTTCTTC	TRBD1	15	-	TRBJ2-1	TRBV25-1
CAINPGQGTDTQYF	TGTGCCATCAATCCGGGACAGGGGACAGATACGCAGTATTTT	TRBD1	14	few	TRBJ2-3	TRBV10-3
CASRGTTGWSEQYF	TGTGCCAGCAGGGGGACCACAGGCTGGAGTGAGCAGTACTTC	-	14	-	TRBJ2-7	TRBV7-2
CASTAEEGPGDDQPQHF	TGTGCCAGCACCGCGGAGGAGGGGCCGGGGGACGATCAGCCCCAGCATTTT	-	17	many	TRBJ1-5	TRBV12-3/TRBV12-4
CASSLFRTGRNQPQHF	TGTGCCAGCAGCTTATTCCGGACAGGGCGCAATCAGCCCCAGCATTTT	TRBD1	16	-	TRBJ1-5	TRBV7-8
CASSLPLTGNTEAFF	TGTGCCAGCAGTTTACCTTTAACAGGGAACACTGAAGCTTTCTTT	-	15	few	TRBJ1-1	TRBV28
CSARADRGSNQPQHF	TGCAGTGCTAGAGCCGACAGGGGAAGCAATCAGCCCCAGCATTTT	TRBD1	15	few	TRBJ1-5	TRBV20-1
CSARQGRNTIYF	TGCAGTGCTAGACAGGGAAGAAACACCATATATTTT	-	12	few	TRBJ1-3	TRBV20-1
CATSRGSAEGEPQHF	TGTGCCACCAGCAGAGGGTCGGCTGAGGGAGAGCCCCAGCATTTT	-	15	-	TRBJ1-5	TRBV15
CSATDRVEKLFF	TGCAGCGCAACGGACAGGGTGGAAAAACTGTTTTTT	TRBD1	12	few	TRBJ1-4	TRBV29-1
CASAIDPTGNQPQHF	TGTGCCAGCGCGATTGACCCTACAGGTAATCAGCCCCAGCATTTT	-	15	few	TRBJ1-5	TRBV7-2
CASSLAPGQSTDTQYF	TGTGCCAGCAGCTTGGCCCCGGGACAGAGCACAGATACGCAGTATTTT	TRBD1	16	-	TRBJ2-3	TRBV5-4
CASSQDPYQNTYNEQFF	TGCGCCAGCAGCCAAGATCCTTATCAGAATACCTACAATGAGCAGTTCTTC	-	17	many	TRBJ2-1	TRBV4-3
CASSRWGQPNNEQFF	TGTGCCAGCAGCCGCTGGGGACAGCCGAACAATGAGCAGTTCTTC	TRBD1	15	many	TRBJ2-1	TRBV14
CSARHPGQGTTEAFF	TGCAGTGCTAGACACCCGGGACAAGGAACAACTGAAGCTTTCTTT	-	15	-	TRBJ1-1	TRBV20-1
CASSLDNQPQHF	TGTGCCAGCAGCTTAGATAATCAGCCCCAGCATTTT	-	12	-	TRBJ1-5	TRBV7-2
CASSQDLQETQYF	TGTGCCAGCAGCCAAGATTTACAGGAGACCCAGTACTTC	-	13	-	TRBJ2-5	TRBV14
CASSLGTAGLAEVYTQYF	TGTGCCAGCAGTTTGGGGACCGCGGGACTAGCGGAGGTTTACACGCAGTATTTT	TRBD2	18	-	TRBJ2-3	TRBV28
CASRGTTGGEKLFF	TGTGCCAGCAGGGGGACCACAGGTGGTGAAAAACTGTTTTTT	-	14	few	TRBJ1-4	TRBV6-6
CASSLEGTGRDIQYF	TGTGCCAGCAGCTTGGAAGGGACAGGGAGGGACATTCAGTACTTC	TRBD1	15	many	TRBJ2-4	TRBV5-4
CASGQGITHSTDTQYF	TGTGCCAGCGGGCAGGGGATAACCCATTCCACAGATACGCAGTATTTT	-	16	few	TRBJ2-3	TRBV7-9
CASSLAYVPQYF	TGTGCCAGCAGCTTAGCTTACGTTCCGCAGTATTTT	-	12	many	TRBJ2-3	TRBV7-2
CASSLYETGLSEQYF	TGTGCCAGCAGTTTATATGAGACAGGGTTAAGCGAGCAGTACTTC	TRBD1	15	few	TRBJ2-7	TRBV28